This TCR beta chain was captured in a study of shared clonotypes between healthy human individuals. Study-wide results and caveats: Naive subsets typically showed greater estimated richness than memory subsets. Since donors were few, the genetic and exposure-history diversity represented was limited.

Regarding this clone: Antigen specificity is unknown.

In the authors' workflow: Filtering differed because ImmunoSEQ produced junction-only sequences that carried no quality scores. Clones were read by immunoSEQ multiplex PCR, and TCRdb kept only the in-frame ones, dropping some. That table is the source of V, J and clone size, and D and trimming were worked out from the DNA. Counted here are roughly 2 million clones, 85% to 95% occurring once; the ten biggest clones make up 0.13%. Sequenced sample: naive CD4+ T cells sorted from blood. The subset denotes: CD45RA+ positively selected. The clonotype originates from a man in his late teens or twenties in good health.

CDR3 loop: CASRLTGTGGNGYTF. DNA for the CDR3: TGTGCCAGCAGACTTACAGGGACAGGGGGCAATGGCTACACCTTC. This rearrangement joins TRBV6-5 to TRBJ1-2; 12 bases agree with TRBD1. Germline V lookup: CDR1 MNHEY, CDR2 SVGAGI. The CDR3 has 15 residues. V gave up 6 bases and J gave up 6 bases; unmatched junction bases: 8.